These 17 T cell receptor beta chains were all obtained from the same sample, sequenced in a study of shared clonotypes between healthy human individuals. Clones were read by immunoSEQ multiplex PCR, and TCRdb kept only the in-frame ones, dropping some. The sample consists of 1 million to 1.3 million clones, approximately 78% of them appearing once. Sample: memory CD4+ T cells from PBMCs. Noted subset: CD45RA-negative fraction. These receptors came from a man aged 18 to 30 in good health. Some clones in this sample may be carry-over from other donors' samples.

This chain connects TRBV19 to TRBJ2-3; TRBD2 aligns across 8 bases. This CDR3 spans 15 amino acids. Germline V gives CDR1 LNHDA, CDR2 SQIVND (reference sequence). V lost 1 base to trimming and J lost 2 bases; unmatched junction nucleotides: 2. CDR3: CASSIVLADTDTQYF. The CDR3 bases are TGTGCCAGTAGTATAGTACTAGCGGACACAGATACGCAGTATTTT.

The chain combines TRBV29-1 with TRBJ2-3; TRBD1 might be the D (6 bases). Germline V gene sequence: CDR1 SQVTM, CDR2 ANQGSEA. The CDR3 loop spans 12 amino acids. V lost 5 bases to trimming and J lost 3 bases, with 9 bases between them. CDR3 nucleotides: TGCAGCGTTCAGACAGGTACAGATACGCAGTATTTT. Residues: CSVQTGTDTQYF.

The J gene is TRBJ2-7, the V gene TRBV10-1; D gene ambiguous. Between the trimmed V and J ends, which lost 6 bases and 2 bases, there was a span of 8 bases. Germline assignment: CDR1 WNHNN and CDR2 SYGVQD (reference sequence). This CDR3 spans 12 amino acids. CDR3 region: CASSPSTYEQYF. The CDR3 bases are TGCGCCAGCAGCCCCTCCACCTACGAGCAGTACTTC.

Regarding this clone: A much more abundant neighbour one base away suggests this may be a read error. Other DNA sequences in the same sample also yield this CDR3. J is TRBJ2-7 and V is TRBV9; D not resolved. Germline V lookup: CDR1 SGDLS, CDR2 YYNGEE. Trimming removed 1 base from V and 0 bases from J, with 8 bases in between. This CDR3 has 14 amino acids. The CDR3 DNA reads TGTGCCAGCAGCGTATCAACAGCCTCCTACGAGCAGTACTTC. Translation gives CASSVSTASYEQYF.

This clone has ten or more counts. The CDR3 DNA follows: TGTGCCAGCAGTTTTGAACAGGCTGGGGCCAACGTCCTGACTTTC. Translating it yields CASSFEQAGANVLTF. The rearrangement uses TRBV27 and TRBJ2-6, with TRBD1 as a possible D gene (5 bases). This CDR3 has 15 residues. CDR1 is MNHEY and CDR2 is SMNVEV in the germline V gene (reference sequence). Trimming took 3 bases from V and 2 from J, leaving 8 bases between them.

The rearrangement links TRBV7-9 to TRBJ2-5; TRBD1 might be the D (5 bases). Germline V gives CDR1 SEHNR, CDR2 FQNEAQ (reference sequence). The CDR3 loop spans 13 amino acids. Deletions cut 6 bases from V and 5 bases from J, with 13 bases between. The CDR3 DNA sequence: TGTGCCAGCAGTATTAGGGGTCGGGAGACCCAGTACTTC. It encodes CASSIRGRETQYF.

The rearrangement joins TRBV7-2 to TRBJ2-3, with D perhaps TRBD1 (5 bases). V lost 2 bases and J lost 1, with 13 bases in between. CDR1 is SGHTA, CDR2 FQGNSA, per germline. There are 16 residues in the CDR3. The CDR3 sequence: CASSLFGARGTDTQYF. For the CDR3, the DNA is TGTGCCAGCAGCTTATTTGGGGCAAGGGGCACAGATACGCAGTATTTT.

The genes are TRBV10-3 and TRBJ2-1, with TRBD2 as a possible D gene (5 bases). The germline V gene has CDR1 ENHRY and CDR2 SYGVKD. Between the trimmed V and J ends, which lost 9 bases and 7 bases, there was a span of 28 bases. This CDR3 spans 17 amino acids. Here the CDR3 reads CAITTKVLVLTENEQFF. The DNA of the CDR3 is TGTGCCATTACGACTAAAGTTCTTGTCCTCACGGAGAATGAGCAGTTCTTC.

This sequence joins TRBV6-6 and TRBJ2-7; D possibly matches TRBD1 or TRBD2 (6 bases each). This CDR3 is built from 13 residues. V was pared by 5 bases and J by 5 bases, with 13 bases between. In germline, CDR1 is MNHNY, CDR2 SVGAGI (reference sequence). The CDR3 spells CASSRRGDDEQYF. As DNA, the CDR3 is TGTGCCAGCAGTCGGAGGGGGGACGACGAGCAGTACTTC.

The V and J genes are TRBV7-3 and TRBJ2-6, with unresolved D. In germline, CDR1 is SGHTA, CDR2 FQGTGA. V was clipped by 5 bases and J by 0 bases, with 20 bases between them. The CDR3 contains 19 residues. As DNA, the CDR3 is TGTGCCAGCAGCCCCCAAGGGTCCTCAACCACCTCTGGGGCCAACGTCCTGACTTTC. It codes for CASSPQGSSTTSGANVLTF.

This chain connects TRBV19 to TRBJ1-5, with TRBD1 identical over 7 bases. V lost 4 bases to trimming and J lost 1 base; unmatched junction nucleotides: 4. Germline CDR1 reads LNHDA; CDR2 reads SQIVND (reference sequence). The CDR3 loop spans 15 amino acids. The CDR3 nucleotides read TGTGCCAGTAGTACCTCCAGGGGGAGCAATCAGCCCCAGCATTTT. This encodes CASSTSRGSNQPQHF.

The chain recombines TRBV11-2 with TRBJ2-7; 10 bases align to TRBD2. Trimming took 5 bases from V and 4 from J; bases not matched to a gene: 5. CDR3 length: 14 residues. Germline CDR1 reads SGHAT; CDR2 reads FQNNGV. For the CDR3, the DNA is TGTGCCAGCAGCCTCCTAGCGGGAGTGTACGAGCAGTACTTC. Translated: CASSLLAGVYEQYF.

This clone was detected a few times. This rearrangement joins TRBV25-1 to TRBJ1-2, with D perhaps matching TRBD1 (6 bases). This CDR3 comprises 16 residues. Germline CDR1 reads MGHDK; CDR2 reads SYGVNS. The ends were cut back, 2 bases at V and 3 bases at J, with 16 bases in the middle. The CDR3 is CASSEEGGRGHYGYTF. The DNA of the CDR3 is TGTGCCAGCAGTGAAGAGGGGGGGCGAGGGCACTATGGCTACACCTTC.

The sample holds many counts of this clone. CDR3 loop: CASSVQAGTDGKLFF. The CDR3 bases are TGTGCCAGCAGTGTCCAGGCCGGGACGGACGGGAAACTGTTTTTT. The rearrangement uses TRBV6-1 and TRBJ1-4; TRBD1 might be the D (5 bases). Germline V gives CDR1 MNHNS, CDR2 SASEGT. Trimming took 4 bases from V and 11 from J, leaving 20 bases between them. This CDR3 contains 15 residues.

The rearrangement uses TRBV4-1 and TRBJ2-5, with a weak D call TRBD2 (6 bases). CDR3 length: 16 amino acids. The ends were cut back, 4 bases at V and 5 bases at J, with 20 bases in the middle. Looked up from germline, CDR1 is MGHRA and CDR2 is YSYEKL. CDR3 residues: CASSPGSRGGRETQYF. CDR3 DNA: TGCGCCAGCAGCCCTGGATCCCGGGGTGGGAGGGAGACCCAGTACTTC.

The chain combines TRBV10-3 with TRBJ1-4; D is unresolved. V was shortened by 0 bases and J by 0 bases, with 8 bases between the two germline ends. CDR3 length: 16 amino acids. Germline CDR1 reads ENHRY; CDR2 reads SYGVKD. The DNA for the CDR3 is TGTGCCATCAGTGAGTCAGGAGTCGCAACTAATGAAAAACTGTTTTTT. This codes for CAISESGVATNEKLFF.

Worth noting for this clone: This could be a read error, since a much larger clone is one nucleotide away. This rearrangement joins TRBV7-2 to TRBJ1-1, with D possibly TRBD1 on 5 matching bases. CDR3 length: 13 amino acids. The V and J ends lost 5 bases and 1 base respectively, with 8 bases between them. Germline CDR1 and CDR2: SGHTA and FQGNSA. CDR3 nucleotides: TGTGCCAGCAGCCGGGGGACGAACACTGAAGCTTTCTTT. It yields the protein CASSRGTNTEAFF.